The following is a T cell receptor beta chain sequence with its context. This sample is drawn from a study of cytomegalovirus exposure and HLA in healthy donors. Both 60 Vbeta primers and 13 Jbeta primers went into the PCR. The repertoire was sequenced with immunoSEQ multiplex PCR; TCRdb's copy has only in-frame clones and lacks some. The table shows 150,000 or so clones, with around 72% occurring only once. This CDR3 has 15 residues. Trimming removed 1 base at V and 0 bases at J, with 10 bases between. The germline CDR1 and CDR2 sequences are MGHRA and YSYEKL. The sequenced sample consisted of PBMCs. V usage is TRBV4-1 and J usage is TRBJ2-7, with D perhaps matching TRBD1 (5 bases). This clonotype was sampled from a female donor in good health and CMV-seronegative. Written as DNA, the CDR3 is TGCGCCAGCAGCCAAGCCTTGACAGTCTCCTACGAGCAGTACTTC. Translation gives CASSQALTVSYEQYF.